This T cell receptor beta chain was retrieved from a study of T cell responses to AZD1222 COVID-19 vaccine. Germline CDR1 reads MNHEY; CDR2 reads SVGEGT. The CDR3 extends over 13 amino acids. V gave up 6 bases and J gave up 2 bases, with 11 bases separating them. This clone was picked up one time. Profiled with immunoSEQ multiplex PCR; TCRdb holds only in-frame clones, not every one. The sample consists of 150,000 to 200,000 clones, around nine tenths of them appearing once. Here the sequenced sample was peripheral blood, taken on day 0 of AZD1222 vaccination. V usage is TRBV6-2 or TRBV6-3 and J usage is TRBJ2-7; TRBD1 is a possible D gene (5 bases). This TCR came from an adult in good health. In DNA, the CDR3 is TGTGCCAGCAGCCAGGGCCTAACCTACGAGCAGTACTTC. Translation: CASSQGLTYEQYF.